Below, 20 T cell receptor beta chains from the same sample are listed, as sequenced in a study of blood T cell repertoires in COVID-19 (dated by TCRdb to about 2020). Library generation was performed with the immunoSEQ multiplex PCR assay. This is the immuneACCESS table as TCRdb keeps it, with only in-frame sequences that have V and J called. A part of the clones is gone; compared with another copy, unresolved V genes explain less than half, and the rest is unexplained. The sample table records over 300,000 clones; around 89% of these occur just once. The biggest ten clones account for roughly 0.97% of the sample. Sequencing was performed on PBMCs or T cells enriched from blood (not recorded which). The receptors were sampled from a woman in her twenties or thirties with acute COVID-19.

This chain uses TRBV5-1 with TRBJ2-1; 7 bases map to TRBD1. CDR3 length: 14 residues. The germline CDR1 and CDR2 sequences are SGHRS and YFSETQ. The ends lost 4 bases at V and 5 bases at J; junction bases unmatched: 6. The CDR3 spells CASSQGDSNNEQFF. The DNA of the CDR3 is TGCGCCAGCAGCCAAGGGGACAGTAACAATGAGCAGTTCTTC.

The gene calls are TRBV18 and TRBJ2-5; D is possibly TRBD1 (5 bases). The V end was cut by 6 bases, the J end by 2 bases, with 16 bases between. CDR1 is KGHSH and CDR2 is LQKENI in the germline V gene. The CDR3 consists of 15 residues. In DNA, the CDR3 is TGTGCCAGCTCCCTCTCAAAAGGGGCACAAGAGACCCAGTACTTC. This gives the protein CASSLSKGAQETQYF.

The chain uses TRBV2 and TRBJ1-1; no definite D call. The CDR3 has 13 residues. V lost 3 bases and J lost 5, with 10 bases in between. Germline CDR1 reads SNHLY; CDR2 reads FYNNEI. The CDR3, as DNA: TGTGCCAGCAGTGAGGAGGTTGGTACTGAAGCTTTCTTT. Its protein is CASSEEVGTEAFF.

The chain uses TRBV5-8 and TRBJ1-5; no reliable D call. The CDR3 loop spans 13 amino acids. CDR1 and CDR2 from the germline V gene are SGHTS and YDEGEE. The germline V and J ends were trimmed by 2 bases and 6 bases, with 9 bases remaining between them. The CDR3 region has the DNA TGTGCCAGCAGCTTACCAGGTGTTCAGCCCCAGCATTTT. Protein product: CASSLPGVQPQHF.

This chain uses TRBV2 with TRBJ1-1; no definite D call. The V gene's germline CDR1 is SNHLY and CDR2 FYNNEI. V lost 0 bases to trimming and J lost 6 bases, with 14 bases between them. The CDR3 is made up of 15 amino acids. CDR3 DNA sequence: TGTGCCAGCAGTGAAGCGCAGGCCCGTCTCCCTGAAGCTTTCTTT. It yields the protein CASSEAQARLPEAFF. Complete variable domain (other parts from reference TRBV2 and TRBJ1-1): EPEVTQTPSHQVTQMGQEVILRCVPISNHLYFYWYRQILGQKVEFLVSFYNNEISEKSEIFDDQFSVERPDGSNFTLKIRSTKLEDSAMYFCASSEAQARLPEAFFGQGTRLTVV.

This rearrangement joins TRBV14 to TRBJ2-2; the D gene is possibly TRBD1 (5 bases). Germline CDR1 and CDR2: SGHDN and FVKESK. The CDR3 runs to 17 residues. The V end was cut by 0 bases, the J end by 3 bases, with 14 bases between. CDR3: CASSQDLTRVDTGELFF. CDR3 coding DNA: TGTGCCAGCAGCCAAGATCTTACCAGGGTGGACACCGGGGAGCTGTTTTTT.

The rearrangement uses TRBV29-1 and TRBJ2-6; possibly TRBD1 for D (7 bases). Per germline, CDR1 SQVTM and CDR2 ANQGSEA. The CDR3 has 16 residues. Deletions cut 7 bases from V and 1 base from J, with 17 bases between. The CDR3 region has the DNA TGCAGCGCCGTGCAGGGGGGCAATTCTGGGGCCAACGTCCTGACTTTC. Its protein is CSAVQGGNSGANVLTF.

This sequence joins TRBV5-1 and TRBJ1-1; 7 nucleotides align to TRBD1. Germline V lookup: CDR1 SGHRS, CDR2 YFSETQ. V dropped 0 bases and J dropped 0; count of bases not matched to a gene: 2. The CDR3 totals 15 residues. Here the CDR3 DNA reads TGCGCCAGCAGCTTGGGGACAGGACTGAACACTGAAGCTTTCTTT. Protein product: CASSLGTGLNTEAFF.

The DNA for the CDR3 is TGTGCCACCAAACTAGAGGGGGGGGGAACCTACGAGCAGTACTTC. Its translation: CATKLEGGGTYEQYF. The rearrangement links TRBV6-5 to TRBJ2-7; possible D gene TRBD2, 7 bases. Germline CDR1 reads MNHEY; CDR2 reads SVGAGI. CDR3 length equals 15 residues. V was cut by 10 bases and J by 2 bases, with 21 bases left in between.

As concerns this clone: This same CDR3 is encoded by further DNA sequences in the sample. In DNA, the CDR3 is TGTGCCAGCAGTAGGACTAGCGGGGGCACAGATACGCAGTATTTT. It codes for CASSRTSGGTDTQYF. This chain uses TRBV6-5 with TRBJ2-3, with 12 bases that match TRBD2. CDR1 is MNHEY and CDR2 is SVGAGI in the germline V gene. V dropped 5 bases and J dropped 1; count of bases not matched to a gene: 1. CDR3 size: 15 residues.

The CDR3 DNA sequence: TGTGCCTGGAGTACCGTTACAGGGGGCGGGAATCAGCCCCAGCATTTT. It translates to CAWSTVTGGGNQPQHF. J is TRBJ1-5 and V is TRBV30, with 9 bases matching TRBD1. The CDR3 sequence is 16 residues long. Germline V gene data show CDR1 as GTSNPN and CDR2 as SVGIG (reference sequence). J lost 4 bases, V lost 2 bases, and 9 bases had no gene match.

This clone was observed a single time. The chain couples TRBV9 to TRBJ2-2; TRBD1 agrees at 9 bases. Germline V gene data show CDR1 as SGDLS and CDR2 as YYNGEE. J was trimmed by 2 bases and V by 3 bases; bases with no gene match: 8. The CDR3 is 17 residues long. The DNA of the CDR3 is TGTGCCAGCAGCGCTCGAGTGACAGGGGGAAACACCGGGGAGCTGTTTTTT. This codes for CASSARVTGGNTGELFF.

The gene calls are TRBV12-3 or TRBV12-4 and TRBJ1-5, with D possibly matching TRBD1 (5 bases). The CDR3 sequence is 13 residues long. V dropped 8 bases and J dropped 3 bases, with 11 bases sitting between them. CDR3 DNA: TGTGCCAGCGGAGGGGTGGTCAATCAGCCCCAGCATTTT. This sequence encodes CASGGVVNQPQHF.

CDR3: CASSITSGGAAQYF. The CDR3 DNA reads as TGTGCCAGCAGTATCACTAGCGGGGGAGCGGCCCAGTACTTC. The chain is built from TRBV28 and TRBJ2-5; 11 bases line up with TRBD2. The CDR3 sequence is 14 residues long. Germline CDR1 reads MDHEN; CDR2 reads SYDVKM. V trimming: 5 bases; J trimming: 9 bases; junction bases outside the gene matches: 8.

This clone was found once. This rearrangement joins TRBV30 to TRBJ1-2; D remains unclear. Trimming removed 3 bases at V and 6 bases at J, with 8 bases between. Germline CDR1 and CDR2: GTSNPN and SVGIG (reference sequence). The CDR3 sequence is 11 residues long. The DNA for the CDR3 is TGTGCCTGGAGCCCAATTGATGGCTACACCTTC. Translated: CAWSPIDGYTF. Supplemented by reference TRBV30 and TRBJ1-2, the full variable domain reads SQTIHQWPATLVQPVGSPLSLECTVEGTSNPNLYWYRQAAGRGLQLLFYSVGIGQISSEVPQNLSASRPQDRQFILSSKKLLLSDSGFYLCAWSPIDGYTFGSGTRLTVV.

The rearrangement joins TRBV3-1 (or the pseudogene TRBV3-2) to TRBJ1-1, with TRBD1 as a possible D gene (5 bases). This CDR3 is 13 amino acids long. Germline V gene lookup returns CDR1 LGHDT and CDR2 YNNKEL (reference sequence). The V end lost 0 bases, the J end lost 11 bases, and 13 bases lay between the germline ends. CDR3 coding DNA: TGTGCCAGCAGCCAAGATTTGGCCAGGGCGGCTTTCTTT. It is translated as CASSQDLARAAFF.

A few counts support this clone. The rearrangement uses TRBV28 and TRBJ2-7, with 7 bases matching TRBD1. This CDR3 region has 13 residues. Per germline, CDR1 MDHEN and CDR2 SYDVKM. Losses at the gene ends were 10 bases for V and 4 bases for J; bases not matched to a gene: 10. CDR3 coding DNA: TGTGCCATCTCGGGACAGAATTTATACGAGCAGTACTTC. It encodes CAISGQNLYEQYF.

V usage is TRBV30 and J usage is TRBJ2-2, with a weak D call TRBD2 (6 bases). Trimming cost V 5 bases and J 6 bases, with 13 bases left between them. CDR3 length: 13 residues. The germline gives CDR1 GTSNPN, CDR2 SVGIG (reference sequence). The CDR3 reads CAWGTRRAGELFF. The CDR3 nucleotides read TGTGCCTGGGGAACCCGGAGGGCCGGGGAGCTGTTTTTT. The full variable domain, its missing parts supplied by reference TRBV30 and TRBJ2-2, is SQTIHQWPATLVQPVGSPLSLECTVEGTSNPNLYWYRQAAGRGLQLLFYSVGIGQISSEVPQNLSASRPQDRQFILSSKKLLLSDSGFYLCAWGTRRAGELFFGEGSRLTVL.

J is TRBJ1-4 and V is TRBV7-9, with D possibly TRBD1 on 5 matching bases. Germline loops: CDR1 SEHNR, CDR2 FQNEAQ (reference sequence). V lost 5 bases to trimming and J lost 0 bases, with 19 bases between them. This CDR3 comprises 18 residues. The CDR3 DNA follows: TGTGCCAGCAGCGGGGCGGGACCATCGCAAACAACTAATGAAAAACTGTTTTTT. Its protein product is CASSGAGPSQTTNEKLFF.

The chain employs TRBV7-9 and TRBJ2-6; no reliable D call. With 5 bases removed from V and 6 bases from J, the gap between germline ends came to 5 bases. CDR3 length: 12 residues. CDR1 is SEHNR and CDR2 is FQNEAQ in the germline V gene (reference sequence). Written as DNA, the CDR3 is TGTGCCAGCAGCCAGATGGCCAACGTCCTGACTTTC. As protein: CASSQMANVLTF.